The T cell receptor (beta chain) described here comes from a study of T cell clonality in common variable immunodeficiency. Looked up from germline, CDR1 is SGHRS and CDR2 is YFSETQ. Trimming removed 0 bases from V and 8 bases from J, with 12 bases in between. The CDR3 is 15 residues long. This clone showed up many times. Its cognate antigen is unknown. The DNA ends 3 residues before the CDR3 does, and the rest of the CDR3 is filled in from the germline J gene. Study-wide points: In common variable immunodeficiency, TCR beta chains reportedly carried fewer deletions and N-nucleotide insertions. Compared with controls, CVID subjects had fewer shared TCRbeta clones.

This table comes from immunoSEQ multiplex PCR, and its TCRdb copy is limited to in-frame clones, with some not included. The sample shows approximately 81,000 clones, none of them appearing just once. The source material was peripheral blood mononuclear cells. The rearrangement links TRBV5-1 to TRBJ1-6; TRBD1 is a possible D gene (5 bases). The TCR comes from a person between 18 and 75 years old in good health. The CDR3 region is CASSLDDSLHSPLHF. CDR3 DNA, as far as it was read: TGCGCCAGCAGCTTGGATGACAGTTTACATTCACCC.